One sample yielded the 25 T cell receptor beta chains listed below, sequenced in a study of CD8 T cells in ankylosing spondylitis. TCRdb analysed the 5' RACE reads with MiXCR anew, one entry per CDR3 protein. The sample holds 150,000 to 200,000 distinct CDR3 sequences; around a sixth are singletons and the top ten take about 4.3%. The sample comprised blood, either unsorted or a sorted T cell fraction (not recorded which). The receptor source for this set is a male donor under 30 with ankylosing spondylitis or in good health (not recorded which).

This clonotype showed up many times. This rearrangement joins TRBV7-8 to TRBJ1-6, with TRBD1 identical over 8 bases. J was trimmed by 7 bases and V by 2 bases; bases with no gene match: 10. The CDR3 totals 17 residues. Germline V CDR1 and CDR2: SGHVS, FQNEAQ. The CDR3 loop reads CASSLWEAGQANSPLHF. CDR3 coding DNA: TGTGCCAGCAGCTTATGGGAAGCGGGACAGGCCAATTCACCCCTCCACTTT.

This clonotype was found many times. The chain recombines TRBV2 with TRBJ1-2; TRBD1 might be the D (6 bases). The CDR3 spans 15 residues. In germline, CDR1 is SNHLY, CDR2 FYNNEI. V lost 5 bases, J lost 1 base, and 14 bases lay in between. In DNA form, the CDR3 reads TGTGCCAGCAGTCCTACAGGGAACCGTAACTATGGCTACACCTTC. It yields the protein CASSPTGNRNYGYTF.

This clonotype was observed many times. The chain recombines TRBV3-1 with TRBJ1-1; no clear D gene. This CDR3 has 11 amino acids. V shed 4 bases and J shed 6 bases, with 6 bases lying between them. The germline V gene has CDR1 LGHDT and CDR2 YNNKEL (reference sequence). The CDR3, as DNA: TGTGCCAGCAGCCGGCGGGCTGAAGCTTTCTTT. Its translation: CASSRRAEAFF. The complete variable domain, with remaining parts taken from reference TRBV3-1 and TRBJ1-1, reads DTAVSQTPKYLVTQMGNDKSIKCEQNLGHDTMYWYKQDSKKFLKIMFSYNNKELIINETVPNRFSPKSPDKAHLNLHINSLELGDSAVYFCASSRRAEAFFGQGTRLTVV.

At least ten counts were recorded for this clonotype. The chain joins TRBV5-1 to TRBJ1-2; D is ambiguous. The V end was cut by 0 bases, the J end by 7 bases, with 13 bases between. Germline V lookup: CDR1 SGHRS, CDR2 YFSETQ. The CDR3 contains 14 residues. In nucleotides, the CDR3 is TGCGCCAGCAGCTTGGCCGATCAGGACGGTGGCTACACCTTC. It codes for CASSLADQDGGYTF. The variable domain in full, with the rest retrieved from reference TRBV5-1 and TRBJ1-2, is KAGVTQTPRYLIKTRGQQVTLSCSPISGHRSVSWYQQTPGQGLQFLFEYFSETQRNKGNFPGRFSGRQFSNSRSEMNVSTLELGDSALYLCASSLADQDGGYTFGSGTRLTVV.

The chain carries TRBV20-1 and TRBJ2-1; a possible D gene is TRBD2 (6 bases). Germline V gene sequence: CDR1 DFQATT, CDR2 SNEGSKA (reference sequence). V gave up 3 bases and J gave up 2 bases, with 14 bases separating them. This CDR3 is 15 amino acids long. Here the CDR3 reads CSASGGISPYNEQFF. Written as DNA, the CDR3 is TGCAGTGCTAGTGGCGGGATCTCCCCCTACAATGAGCAGTTCTTC.

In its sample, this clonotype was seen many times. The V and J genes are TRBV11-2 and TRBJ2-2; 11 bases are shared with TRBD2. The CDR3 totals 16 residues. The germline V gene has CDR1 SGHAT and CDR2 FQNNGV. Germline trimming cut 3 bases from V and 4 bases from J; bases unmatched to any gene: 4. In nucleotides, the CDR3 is TGTGCCAGCAGCTTCCTAGCGGGAGGACCCACCGGGGAGCTGTTTTTT. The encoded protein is CASSFLAGGPTGELFF.

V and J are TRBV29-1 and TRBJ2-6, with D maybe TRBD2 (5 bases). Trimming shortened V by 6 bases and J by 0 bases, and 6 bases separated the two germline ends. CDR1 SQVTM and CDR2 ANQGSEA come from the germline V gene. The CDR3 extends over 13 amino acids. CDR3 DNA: TGCAGCGTCCGGGGCTCTGGGGCCAACGTCCTGACTTTC. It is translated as CSVRGSGANVLTF.

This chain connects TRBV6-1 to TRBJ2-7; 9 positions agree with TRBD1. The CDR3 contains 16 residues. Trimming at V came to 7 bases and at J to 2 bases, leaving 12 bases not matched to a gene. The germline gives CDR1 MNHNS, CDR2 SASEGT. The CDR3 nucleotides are TGTGCCAGCAACGCCCTTTCCGGGACAGGGCCCTACGAGCAGTACGTC. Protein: CASNALSGTGPYEQYV.

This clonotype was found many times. The CDR3 DNA sequence: TGTGCCAGCAGTTTAGGAGCAAAGGGCAATCAGCCCCAGCATTTT. The encoded protein is CASSLGAKGNQPQHF. This chain links TRBV12-3 or TRBV12-4 with TRBJ1-5, with no clear D. Trimming removed 1 base at V and 2 bases at J, with 9 bases between. This CDR3 has 15 residues.

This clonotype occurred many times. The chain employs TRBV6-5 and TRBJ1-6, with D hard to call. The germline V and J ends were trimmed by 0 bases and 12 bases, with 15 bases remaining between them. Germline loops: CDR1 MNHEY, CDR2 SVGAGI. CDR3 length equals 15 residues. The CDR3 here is CASSYSGLGFGPLHF. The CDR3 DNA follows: TGTGCCAGCAGTTACTCAGGTTTGGGGTTTGGACCCCTCCACTTT.

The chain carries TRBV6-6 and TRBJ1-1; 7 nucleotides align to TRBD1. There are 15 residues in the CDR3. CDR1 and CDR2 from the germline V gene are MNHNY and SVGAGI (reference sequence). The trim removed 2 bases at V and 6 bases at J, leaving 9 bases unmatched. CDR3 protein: CASSYPEYRGAEAFF. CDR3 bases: TGTGCCAGCAGTTACCCGGAATACAGGGGCGCTGAAGCTTTCTTT.

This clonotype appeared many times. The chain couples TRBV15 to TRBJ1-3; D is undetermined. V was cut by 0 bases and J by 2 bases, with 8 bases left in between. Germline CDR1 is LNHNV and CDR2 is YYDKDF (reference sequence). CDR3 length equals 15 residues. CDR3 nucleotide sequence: TGTGCCACCAGCAGAGACCGAGCTCCTGGAAACACCATATATTTT. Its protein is CATSRDRAPGNTIYF.

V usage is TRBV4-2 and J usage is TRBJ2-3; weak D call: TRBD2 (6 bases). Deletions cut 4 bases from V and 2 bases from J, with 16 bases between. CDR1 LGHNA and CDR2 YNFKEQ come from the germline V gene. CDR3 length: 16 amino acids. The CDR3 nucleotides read TGTGCCAGCAGCCTCGGGACTTGCGGTAACACAGATACGCAGTATTTT. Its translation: CASSLGTCGNTDTQYF.

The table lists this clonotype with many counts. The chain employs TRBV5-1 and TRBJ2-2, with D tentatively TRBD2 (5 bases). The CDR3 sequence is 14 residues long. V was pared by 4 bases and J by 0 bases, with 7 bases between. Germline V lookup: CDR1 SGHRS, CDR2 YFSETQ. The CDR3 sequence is CASSEGTNTGELFF. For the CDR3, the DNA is TGCGCCAGCAGCGAGGGAACGAACACCGGGGAGCTGTTTTTT.

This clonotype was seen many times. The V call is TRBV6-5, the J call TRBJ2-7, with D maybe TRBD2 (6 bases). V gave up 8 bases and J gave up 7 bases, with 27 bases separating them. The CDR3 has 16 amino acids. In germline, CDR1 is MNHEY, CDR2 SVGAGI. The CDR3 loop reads CASRLRRARDAGEQYF. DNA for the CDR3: TGTGCCAGCCGCCTGAGGAGGGCGCGGGATGCGGGTGAGCAGTACTTC.

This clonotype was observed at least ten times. DNA for the CDR3: TGTGCCAGCAGCGCCCCGGCAGGGGATCCCTACGAGCAGTACTTC. As protein: CASSAPAGDPYEQYF. The rearrangement uses TRBV5-6 and TRBJ2-7, with D possibly TRBD1 on 6 matching bases. Trimming shortened V by 4 bases and J by 2 bases, and 16 bases separated the two germline ends. CDR3 length equals 15 residues. CDR1 and CDR2 from the germline V gene are SGHDT and YYEEEE.

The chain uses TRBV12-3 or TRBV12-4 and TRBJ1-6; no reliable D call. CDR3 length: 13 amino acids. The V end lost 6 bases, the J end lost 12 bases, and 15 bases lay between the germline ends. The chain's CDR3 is CASSREGGLPLHF. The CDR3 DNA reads TGTGCCAGCAGCCGCGAGGGCGGTTTACCCCTCCACTTT.

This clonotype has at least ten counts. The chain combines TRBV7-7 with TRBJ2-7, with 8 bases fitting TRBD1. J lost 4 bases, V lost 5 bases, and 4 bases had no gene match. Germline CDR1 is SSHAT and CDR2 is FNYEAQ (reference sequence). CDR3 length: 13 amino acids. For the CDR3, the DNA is TGTGCCAGCAGCCCGACAGGGGTATACGAGCAGTACTTC. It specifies CASSPTGVYEQYF.

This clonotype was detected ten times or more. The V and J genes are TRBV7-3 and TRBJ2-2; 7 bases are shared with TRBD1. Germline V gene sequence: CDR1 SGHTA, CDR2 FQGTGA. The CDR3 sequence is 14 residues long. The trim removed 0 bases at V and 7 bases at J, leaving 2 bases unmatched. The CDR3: CASSLTTGSGELFF. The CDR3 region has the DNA TGTGCCAGCAGCTTAACGACAGGGAGCGGGGAGCTGTTTTTT.

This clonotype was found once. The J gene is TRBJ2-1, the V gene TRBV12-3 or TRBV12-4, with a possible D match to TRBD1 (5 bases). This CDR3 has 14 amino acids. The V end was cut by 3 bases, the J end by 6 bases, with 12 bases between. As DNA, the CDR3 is TGTGCCAGCAGTTTTAAGGGGTCGAGCAATGAGCAGTTCTTC. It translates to CASSFKGSSNEQFF.

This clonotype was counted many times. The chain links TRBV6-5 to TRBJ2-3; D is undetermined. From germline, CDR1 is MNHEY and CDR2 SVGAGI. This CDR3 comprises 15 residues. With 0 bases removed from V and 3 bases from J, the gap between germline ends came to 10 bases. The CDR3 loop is CASSYSTSVTDTQYF. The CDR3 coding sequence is TGTGCCAGCAGTTACTCGACCTCCGTGACAGATACGCAGTATTTT.

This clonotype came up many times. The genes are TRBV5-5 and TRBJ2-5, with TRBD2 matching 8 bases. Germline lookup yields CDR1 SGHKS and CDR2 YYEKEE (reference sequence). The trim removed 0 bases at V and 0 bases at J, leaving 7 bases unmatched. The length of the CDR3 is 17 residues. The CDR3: CASSLARASGHQETQYF. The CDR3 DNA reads TGTGCCAGCAGCTTGGCCCGGGCTAGCGGGCACCAAGAGACCCAGTACTTC. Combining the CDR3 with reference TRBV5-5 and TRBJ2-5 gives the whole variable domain DAGVTQSPTHLIKTRGQQVTLRCSPISGHKSVSWYQQVLGQGPQFIFQYYEKEERGRGNFPDRFSARQFPNYSSELNVNALLLGDSALYLCASSLARASGHQETQYFGPGTRLLVL.

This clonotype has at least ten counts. CDR3 sequence: CRANGGDKRYAEAFF. Written as DNA, the CDR3 is TGCAGGGCCAACGGCGGGGACAAGCGATATGCGGAGGCTTTCTTT. The V gene is TRBV20-1, the J gene TRBJ1-1; D perhaps matches TRBD1 (6 bases). CDR3 length: 15 amino acids. CDR1 is DFQATT, CDR2 SNEGSKA, per germline (reference sequence).

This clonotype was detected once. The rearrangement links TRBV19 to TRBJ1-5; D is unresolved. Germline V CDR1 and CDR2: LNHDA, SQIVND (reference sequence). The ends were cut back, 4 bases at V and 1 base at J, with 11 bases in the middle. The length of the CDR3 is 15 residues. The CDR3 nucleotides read TGTGCCAGTAGTACAAGAAGTAGGAGCAATCAGCCCCAGCATTTT. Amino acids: CASSTRSRSNQPQHF.

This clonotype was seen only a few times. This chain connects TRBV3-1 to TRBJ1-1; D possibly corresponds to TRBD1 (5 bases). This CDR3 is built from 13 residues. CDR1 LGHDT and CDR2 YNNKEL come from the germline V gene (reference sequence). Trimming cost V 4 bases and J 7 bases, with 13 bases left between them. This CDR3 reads CASSLGQGVEAFF. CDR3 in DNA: TGTGCCAGCAGCCTCGGGCAAGGGGTTGAAGCTTTCTTT.